Sequencing of this TCR beta chain was carried out in a study of T cell changes during pregnancy in multiple sclerosis. Data came from immunoSEQ multiplex PCR; TCRdb stores just in-frame clones and leaves some out. The sample comprises about 72,000 clones, about 93% of which are singletons, and 1.5% to 2% rests with the top ten. The material sequenced was peripheral blood, taken in the first trimester of pregnancy. The TCR was taken from a female donor in good health, enrolled as a control in a pregnancy study.

CDR3: CASSLNTGELFF. CDR3 nucleotide sequence: TGTGCCAGCAGTCTCAACACCGGGGAGCTGTTTTTT. The chain is built from TRBV27 and TRBJ2-2, with no clear D. CDR1 and CDR2 (germline): MNHEY, SMNVEV (reference sequence). Deletions cut 5 bases from V and 2 bases from J, with 3 bases between. The CDR3 contains 12 residues.